This T cell receptor beta chain was recovered during a study of OX40 agonist ivuxolimab in advanced cancers. Turning to the study itself: As their treatment, patients were administered ivuxolimab, an agonistic anti-OX40 (CD134) antibody. Allowance was made for prior anti-PD-1, anti-PD-L1 or anti-CTLA-4 therapy, and 40% to 45% had some. Partial responses were achieved by three patients, one with hepatocellular carcinoma and two with cutaneous melanoma.

Sequencing used immunoSEQ multiplex PCR; TCRdb keeps in-frame clones, though not all of them. This table holds some 94,000 clones, 90% to 96% found once. Germline CDR1 and CDR2: PRHDT and FYEKMQ (reference sequence). The V and J ends lost 5 bases and 6 bases respectively, with 11 bases between them. The CDR3 contains 13 residues. This specimen consisted of CD4+ or CD8+ T cells sorted from blood, obtained in a trial of the OX40 agonist ivuxolimab. The V and J genes are TRBV13 and TRBJ1-5; D not certain. This clonotype originated in an adult with an advanced solid tumor such as melanoma, head and neck, liver or kidney cancer. DNA of the CDR3: TGTGCCAGCAGCCTGGGCGGAGGTCAGCCCCAGCATTTT. The encoded protein is CASSLGGGQPQHF. The whole variable domain, filled in from reference TRBV13 and TRBJ1-5, reads AAGVIQSPRHLIKEKRETATLKCYPIPRHDTVYWYQQGPGQDPQFLISFYEKMQSDKGSIPDRFSAQQFSDYHSELNMSSLELGDSALYFCASSLGGGQPQHFGDGTRLSIL.